This T cell receptor beta chain comes out of a study of beta chain features in type 1 diabetes. About the study: In age, gender and cell yields, patients were similar to healthy donors.

Reverse transcription of all isolated RNA meant that expressed TCRB transcripts were sequenced. The table came from immunoSEQ multiplex PCR; TCRdb's copy has only in-frame clones and leaves some out. The sample comprises 500,000 to 700,000 clones, about 16% of which are singletons, and about 0.097% rests with the top ten. There are a few counts of this clone. No antigen is known for it. CDR1 and CDR2 (germline): SGHTA, FQGNSA. With V trimmed by 5 bases and J by 9 bases, 6 bases remained unmatched. The length of the CDR3 is 14 residues. Study-level findings and limits: High TCR expression in some cells could lead to their over-representation in cDNA sequencing. The naive, central memory and Treg TCRB repertoires of patients appeared to be more similar to one another than those of healthy donors.

The sample was naive CD4+ T cells from blood. The TCR was taken from a man between 18 and 35 years old in good health. This chain links TRBV7-2 with TRBJ2-1, with 11 nucleotides matching TRBD2. CDR3 nucleotides: TGTGCCAGCAGCAAGGGGACTAGCGGAGCTGAGCAGTTCTTC. The encoded protein is CASSKGTSGAEQFF. Full variable domain (rest looked up from reference TRBV7-2 and TRBJ2-1): GAGVSQSPSNKVTEKGKDVELRCDPISGHTALYWYRQSLGQGLEFLIYFQGNSAPDKSGLPSDRFSAERTGGSVSTLTIQRTQQEDSAVYLCASSKGTSGAEQFFGPGTRLTVL.